This TCR beta chain is drawn from a study of T cells of healthy individuals. V dropped 2 bases and J dropped 5 bases, with 15 bases sitting between them. Germline V gene data show CDR1 as DFQATT and CDR2 as SNEGSKA (reference sequence). This CDR3 spans 14 amino acids. This clonotype was detected many times. TCRdb called the 5' RACE reads again in MiXCR, with one record for every CDR3 protein. Of around 80,000 distinct CDR3 sequences listed, 4% to 5.5% are singletons. This sequence originates from a female donor in good health. This chain links TRBV20-1 with TRBJ1-1; the D gene is possibly TRBD1 (5 bases). The CDR3 spells CSARRGGLWTEAFF. The CDR3 bases are TGCAGTGCTAGAAGGGGTGGTTTGTGGACTGAAGCTTTCTTT.